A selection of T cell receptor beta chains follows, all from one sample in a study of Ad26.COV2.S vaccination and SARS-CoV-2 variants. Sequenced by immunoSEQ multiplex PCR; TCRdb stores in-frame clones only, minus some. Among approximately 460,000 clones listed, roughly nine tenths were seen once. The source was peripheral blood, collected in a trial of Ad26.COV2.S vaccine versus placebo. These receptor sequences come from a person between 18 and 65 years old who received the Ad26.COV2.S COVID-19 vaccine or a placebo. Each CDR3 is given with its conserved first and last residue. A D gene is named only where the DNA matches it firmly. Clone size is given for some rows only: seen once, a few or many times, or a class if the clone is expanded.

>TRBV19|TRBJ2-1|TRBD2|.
CASSEASGGRSSYNEQFF
TGTGCCAGTAGTGAGGCTAGCGGGGGCCGGAGCTCCTACAATGAGCAGTTCTTC
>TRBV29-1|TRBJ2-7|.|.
CSVVWGKVSSYEQYF
TGCAGCGTTGTGTGGGGCAAGGTCTCATCCTACGAGCAGTACTTC
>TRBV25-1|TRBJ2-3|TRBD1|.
CASTLQGAGTQYF
TGTGCCAGCACCCTACAGGGGGCGGGTACGCAGTATTTT
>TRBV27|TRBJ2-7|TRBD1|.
CASSLRSPGQGAYEQYF
TGTGCCAGCAGTTTACGATCTCCGGGACAGGGGGCCTACGAGCAGTACTTC
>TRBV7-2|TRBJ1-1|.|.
CASSPRRLNTEAFF
TGTGCCAGCAGCCCCCGACGGTTGAACACTGAAGCTTTCTTT
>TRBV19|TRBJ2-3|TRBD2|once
CASSSRTSGRTDTQYF
TGTGCCAGTAGTAGCCGGACTAGCGGGAGAACAGATACGCAGTATTTT
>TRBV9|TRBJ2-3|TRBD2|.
CASSAGTSGTDTQYF
TGTGCCAGCAGCGCCGGGACTAGCGGGACAGATACGCAGTATTTT
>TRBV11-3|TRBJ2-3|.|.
CASSWGGTTDTQYF
TGTGCCAGCAGCTGGGGAGGGACAACAGATACGCAGTATTTT
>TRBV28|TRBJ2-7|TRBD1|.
CASNDRGLSYEQYF
TGTGCCAGCAACGACAGGGGGCTCTCCTACGAGCAGTACTTC
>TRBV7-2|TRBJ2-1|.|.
CASSLDGGRYNEQFF
TGTGCCAGCAGCTTAGATGGAGGGCGGTACAATGAGCAGTTCTTC
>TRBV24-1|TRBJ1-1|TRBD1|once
CATSDGTGPHFEAFF
TGTGCCACCAGTGATGGGACAGGGCCCCACTTTGAAGCTTTCTTT
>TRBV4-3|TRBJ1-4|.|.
CASSYREGLGEKLFF
TGCGCCAGCAGCTACCGCGAGGGGCTCGGAGAAAAACTGTTTTTT
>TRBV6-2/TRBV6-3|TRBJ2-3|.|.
CASRYPSDTQYF
TGTGCCAGCAGGTACCCTTCAGATACGCAGTATTTT
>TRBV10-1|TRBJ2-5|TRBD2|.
CASNERTSGGGETQYF
TGCGCCAGCAACGAACGGACTAGCGGGGGAGGAGAGACCCAGTACTTC
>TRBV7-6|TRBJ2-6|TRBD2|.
CASSPRSGGLTGANVLTF
TGTGCCAGCAGCCCCCGGTCGGGGGGACTCACTGGGGCCAACGTCCTGACTTTC
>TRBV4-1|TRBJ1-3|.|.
CASSQGPRGGSGNTIYF
TGCGCCAGCAGCCAAGGGCCTCGGGGGGGCTCTGGAAACACCATATATTTT
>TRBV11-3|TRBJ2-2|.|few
CASSLRRTGELFF
TGTGCCAGCAGCTTACGTCGGACCGGGGAGCTGTTTTTT
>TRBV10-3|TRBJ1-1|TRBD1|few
CAISGSTGRRTEAFF
TGTGCCATCAGTGGTTCGACAGGGCGTCGCACTGAAGCTTTCTTT
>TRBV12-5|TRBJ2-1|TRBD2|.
CASALSAGGRYNEQFF
TGTGCTAGTGCCTTGTCTGCGGGGGGGCGCTACAATGAGCAGTTCTTC
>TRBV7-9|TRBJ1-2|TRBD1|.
CASSLALGRGNDYGYTF
TGTGCCAGCAGCTTAGCGCTGGGCAGGGGGAATGACTATGGCTACACCTTC
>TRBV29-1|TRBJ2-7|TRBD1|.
CSVEGQGAYEQYF
TGCAGCGTTGAAGGACAGGGCGCCTACGAGCAGTACTTC
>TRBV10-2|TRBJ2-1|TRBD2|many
CASKAGLWNEQFF
TGCGCCAGCAAAGCGGGACTTTGGAATGAGCAGTTCTTC
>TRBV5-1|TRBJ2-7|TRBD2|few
CASSPVLAGEQYF
TGCGCCAGCAGCCCGGTACTAGCGGGTGAGCAGTACTTC
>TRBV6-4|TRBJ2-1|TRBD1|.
CASARTGGIFGDNEQFF
TGTGCCAGCGCCCGGACAGGGGGTATTTTCGGGGACAATGAGCAGTTCTTC
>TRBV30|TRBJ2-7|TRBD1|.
CAWMRDRFSYEQYF
TGTGCCTGGATGAGGGACAGGTTCTCCTACGAGCAGTACTTC
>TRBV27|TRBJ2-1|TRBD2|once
CASSPIRQGRTSGDNEQFF
TGTGCCAGCAGTCCTATACGACAGGGTAGGACTAGCGGGGACAATGAGCAGTTCTTC
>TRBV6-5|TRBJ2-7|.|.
CASSPGSYEQYF
TGTGCCAGCAGTCCCGGTTCCTACGAGCAGTACTTC
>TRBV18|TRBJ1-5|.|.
CASSSLDSDQPQHF
TGTGCCAGCTCATCACTTGACAGTGATCAGCCCCAGCATTTT
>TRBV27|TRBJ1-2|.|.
CASSLLYYGYTF
TGTGCCAGCAGTTTATTGTACTATGGCTACACCTTC
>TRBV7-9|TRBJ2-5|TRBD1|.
CASSLKTGMETQYF
TGTGCCAGCAGCTTAAAGACAGGGATGGAGACCCAGTACTTC
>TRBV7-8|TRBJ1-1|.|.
CASSLPPGGRGEAFF
TGTGCCAGCAGCTTACCTCCCGGGGGGCGGGGTGAAGCTTTCTTT
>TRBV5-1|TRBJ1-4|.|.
CASSTGGGPTNEKLFF
TGCGCCAGCAGCACGGGTGGGGGCCCAACTAATGAAAAACTGTTTTTT
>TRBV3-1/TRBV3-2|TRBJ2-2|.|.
CASSQGGELFF
TGTGCCAGCAGCCAGGGCGGGGAGCTGTTTTTT
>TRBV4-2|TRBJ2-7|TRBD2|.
CASSQEDLASGRSYEQYF
TGTGCCAGCAGCCAAGAAGATTTGGCTAGCGGGAGGTCCTACGAGCAGTACTTC
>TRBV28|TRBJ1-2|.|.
CASNKGYGYTF
TGTGCCAGTAACAAAGGCTATGGCTACACCTTC
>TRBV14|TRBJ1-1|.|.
CASSLPRSEAFF
TGTGCCAGCAGCCTCCCCCGTAGTGAAGCTTTCTTT
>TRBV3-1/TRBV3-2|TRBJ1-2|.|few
CASSQSNYGYTF
TGTGCCAGCAGCCAGAGTAACTATGGCTACACCTTC
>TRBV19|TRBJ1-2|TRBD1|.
CASSPGGGGYTF
TGTGCCAGTAGTCCAGGGGGAGGTGGCTACACCTTC
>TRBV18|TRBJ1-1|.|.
CASSQPVQGEAFF
TGTGCCAGCTCACAACCCGTACAGGGAGAAGCTTTCTTT
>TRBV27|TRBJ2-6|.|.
CASSANPGGTSYSGANVLTF
TGTGCCAGCAGTGCAAACCCTGGGGGGACATCCTACTCTGGGGCCAACGTCCTGACTTTC